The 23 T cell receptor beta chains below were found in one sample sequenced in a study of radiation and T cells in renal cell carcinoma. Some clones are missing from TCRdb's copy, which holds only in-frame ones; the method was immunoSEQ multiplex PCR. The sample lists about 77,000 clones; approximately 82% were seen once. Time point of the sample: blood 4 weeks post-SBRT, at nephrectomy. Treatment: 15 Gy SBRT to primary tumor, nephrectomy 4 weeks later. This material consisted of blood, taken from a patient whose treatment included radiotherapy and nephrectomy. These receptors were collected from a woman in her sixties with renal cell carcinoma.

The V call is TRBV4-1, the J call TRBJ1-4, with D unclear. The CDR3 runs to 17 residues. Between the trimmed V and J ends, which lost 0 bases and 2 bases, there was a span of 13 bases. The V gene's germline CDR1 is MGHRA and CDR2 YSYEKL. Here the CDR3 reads CASSQEWLSGTNEKLFF. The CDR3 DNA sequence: TGCGCCAGCAGCCAAGAGTGGCTTTCTGGCACTAATGAAAAACTGTTTTTT.

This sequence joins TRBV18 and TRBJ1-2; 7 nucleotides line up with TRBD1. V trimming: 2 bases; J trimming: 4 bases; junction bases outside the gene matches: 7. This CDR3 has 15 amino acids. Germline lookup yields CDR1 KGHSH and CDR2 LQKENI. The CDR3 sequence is CASSPTGTAIYGYTF. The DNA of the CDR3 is TGTGCCAGCTCACCAACCGGGACAGCGATCTATGGCTACACCTTC.

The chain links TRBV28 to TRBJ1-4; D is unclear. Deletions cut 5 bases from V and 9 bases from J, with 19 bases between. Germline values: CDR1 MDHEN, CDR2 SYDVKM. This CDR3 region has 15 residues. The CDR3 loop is CASSPRPKATQKLFF. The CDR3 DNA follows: TGTGCCAGCAGTCCGAGACCGAAGGCGACTCAAAAACTGTTTTTT.

CDR3 nucleotide sequence: TGTGCCAGCAGCCCTCGGACAGGCCCATGGGAAAAACTGTTTTTT. Residues: CASSPRTGPWEKLFF. The V call is TRBV7-2, the J call TRBJ1-4; 7 bases map to TRBD1. V trimming: 5 bases; J trimming: 8 bases; junction bases outside the gene matches: 11. The CDR3 covers 15 residues. Germline CDR1 is SGHTA and CDR2 is FQGNSA.

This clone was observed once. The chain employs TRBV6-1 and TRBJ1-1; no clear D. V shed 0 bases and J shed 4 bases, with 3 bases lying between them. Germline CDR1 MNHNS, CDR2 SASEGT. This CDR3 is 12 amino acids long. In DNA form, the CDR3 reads TGTGCCAGCAGTGAAGCCCCCACTGAAGCTTTCTTT. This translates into CASSEAPTEAFF.

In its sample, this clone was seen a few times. The CDR3 nucleotides are TGTGCCAGCACGTGGTCGGGCACCGGGGAGCTGTTTTTT. As protein: CASTWSGTGELFF. The rearrangement joins TRBV6-1 to TRBJ2-2; no clear D. The CDR3 extends over 13 amino acids. CDR1 MNHNS and CDR2 SASEGT come from the germline V gene. Trimming shortened V by 7 bases and J by 4 bases, and 10 bases separated the two germline ends.

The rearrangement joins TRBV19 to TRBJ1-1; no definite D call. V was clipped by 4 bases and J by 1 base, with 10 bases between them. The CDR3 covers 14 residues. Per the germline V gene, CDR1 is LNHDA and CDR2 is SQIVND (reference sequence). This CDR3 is CASSTTGPNTEAFF. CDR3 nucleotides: TGTGCCAGTAGTACCACGGGCCCGAACACTGAAGCTTTCTTT.

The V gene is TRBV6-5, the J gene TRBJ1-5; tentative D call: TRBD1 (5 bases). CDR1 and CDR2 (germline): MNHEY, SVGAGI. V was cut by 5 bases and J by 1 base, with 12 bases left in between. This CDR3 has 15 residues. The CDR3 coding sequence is TGTGCCAGCAGTCCCTTCCGGGACAGCAATCAGCCCCAGCATTTT. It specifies CASSPFRDSNQPQHF.

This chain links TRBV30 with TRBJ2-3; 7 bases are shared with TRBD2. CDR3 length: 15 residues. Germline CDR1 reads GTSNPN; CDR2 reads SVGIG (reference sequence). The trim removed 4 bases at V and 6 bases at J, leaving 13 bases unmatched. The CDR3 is CAWNALRGGPDTQYF. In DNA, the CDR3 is TGTGCCTGGAACGCCCTCCGGGGAGGGCCGGATACGCAGTATTTT.

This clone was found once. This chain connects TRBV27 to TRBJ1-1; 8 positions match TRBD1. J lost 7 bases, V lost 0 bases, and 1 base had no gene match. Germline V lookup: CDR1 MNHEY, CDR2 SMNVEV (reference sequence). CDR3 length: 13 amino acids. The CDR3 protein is CASSLSGQGEAFF. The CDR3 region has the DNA TGTGCCAGCAGTTTATCAGGACAGGGTGAAGCTTTCTTT.

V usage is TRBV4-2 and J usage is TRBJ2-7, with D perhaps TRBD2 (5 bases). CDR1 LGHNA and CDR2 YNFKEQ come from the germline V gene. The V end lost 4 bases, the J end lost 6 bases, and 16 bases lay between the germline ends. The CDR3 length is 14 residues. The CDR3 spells CASSLSGIRPEQYF. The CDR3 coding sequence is TGTGCCAGCAGCCTCTCCGGGATAAGGCCCGAGCAGTACTTC.

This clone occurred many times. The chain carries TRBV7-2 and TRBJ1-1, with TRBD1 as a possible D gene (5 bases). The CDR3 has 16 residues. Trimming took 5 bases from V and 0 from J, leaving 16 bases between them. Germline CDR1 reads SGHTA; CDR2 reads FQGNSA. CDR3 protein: CASSPDPGSMNTEAFF. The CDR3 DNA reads TGTGCCAGCAGCCCCGACCCAGGGTCGATGAACACTGAAGCTTTCTTT.

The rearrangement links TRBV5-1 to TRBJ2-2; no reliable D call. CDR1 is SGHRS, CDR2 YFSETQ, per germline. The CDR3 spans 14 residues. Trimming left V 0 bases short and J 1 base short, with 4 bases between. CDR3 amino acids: CASSLGGNTGELFF. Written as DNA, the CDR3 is TGCGCCAGCAGCTTGGGAGGGAACACCGGGGAGCTGTTTTTT. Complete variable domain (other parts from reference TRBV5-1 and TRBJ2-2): KAGVTQTPRYLIKTRGQQVTLSCSPISGHRSVSWYQQTPGQGLQFLFEYFSETQRNKGNFPGRFSGRQFSNSRSEMNVSTLELGDSALYLCASSLGGNTGELFFGEGSRLTVL.

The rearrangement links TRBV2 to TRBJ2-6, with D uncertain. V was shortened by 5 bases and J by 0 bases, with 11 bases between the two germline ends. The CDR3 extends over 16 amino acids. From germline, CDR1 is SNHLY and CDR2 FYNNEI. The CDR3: CASSLVSFSGANVLTF. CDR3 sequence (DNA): TGTGCCAGCAGTTTGGTTAGCTTCTCTGGGGCCAACGTCCTGACTTTC.

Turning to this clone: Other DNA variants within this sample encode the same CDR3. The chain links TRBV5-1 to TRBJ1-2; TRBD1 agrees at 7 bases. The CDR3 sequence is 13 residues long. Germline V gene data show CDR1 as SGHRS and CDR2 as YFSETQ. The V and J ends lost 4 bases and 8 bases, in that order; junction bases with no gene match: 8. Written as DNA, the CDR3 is TGCGCCAGCAGCACGAGACAGGGAATAGGCTACACCTTC. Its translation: CASSTRQGIGYTF.

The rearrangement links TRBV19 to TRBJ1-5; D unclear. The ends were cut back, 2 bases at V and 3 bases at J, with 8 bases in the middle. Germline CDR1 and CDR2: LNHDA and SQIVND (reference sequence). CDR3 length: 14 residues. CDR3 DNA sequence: TGTGCCAGTAGTATAAGGGTCAACAATCAGCCCCAGCATTTT. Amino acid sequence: CASSIRVNNQPQHF.

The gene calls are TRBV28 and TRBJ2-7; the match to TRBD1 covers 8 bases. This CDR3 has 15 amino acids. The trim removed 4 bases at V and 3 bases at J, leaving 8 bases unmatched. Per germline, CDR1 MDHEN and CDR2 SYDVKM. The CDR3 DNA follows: TGTGCCAGCAGTTCGAACCGACAGGGGAGCTACGAGCAGTACTTC. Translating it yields CASSSNRQGSYEQYF. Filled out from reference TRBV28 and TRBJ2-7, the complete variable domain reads DVKVTQSSRYLVKRTGEKVFLECVQDMDHENMFWYRQDPGLGLRLIYFSYDVKMKEKGDIPEGYSVSREKKERFSLILESASTNQTSMYLCASSSNRQGSYEQYFGPGTRLTVT.

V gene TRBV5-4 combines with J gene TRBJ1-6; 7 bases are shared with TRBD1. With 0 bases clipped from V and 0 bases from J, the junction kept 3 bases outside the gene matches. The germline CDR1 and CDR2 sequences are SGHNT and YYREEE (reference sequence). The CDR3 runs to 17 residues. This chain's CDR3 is CASSLGQGRSYNSPLHF. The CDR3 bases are TGTGCCAGCAGCTTGGGACAGGGTCGCTCCTATAATTCACCCCTCCACTTT. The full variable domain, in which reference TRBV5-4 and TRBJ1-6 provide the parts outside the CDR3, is ETGVTQSPTHLIKTRGQQVTLRCSSQSGHNTVSWYQQALGQGPQFIFQYYREEENGRGNFPPRFSGLQFPNYSSELNVNALELDDSALYLCASSLGQGRSYNSPLHFGNGTRLTVT.

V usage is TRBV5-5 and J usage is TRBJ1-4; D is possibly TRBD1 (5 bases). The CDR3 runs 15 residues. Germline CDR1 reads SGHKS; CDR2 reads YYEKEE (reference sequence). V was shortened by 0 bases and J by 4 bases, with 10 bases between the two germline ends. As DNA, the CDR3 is TGTGCCAGCAGCTTGGCAGGGACCGTTAATGAAAAACTGTTTTTT. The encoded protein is CASSLAGTVNEKLFF.

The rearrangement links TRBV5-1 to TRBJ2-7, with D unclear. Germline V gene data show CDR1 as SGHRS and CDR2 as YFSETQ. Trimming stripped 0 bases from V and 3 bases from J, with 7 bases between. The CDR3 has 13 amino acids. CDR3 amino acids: CASSLAADYEQYF. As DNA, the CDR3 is TGCGCCAGCAGCTTGGCCGCGGACTACGAGCAGTACTTC.

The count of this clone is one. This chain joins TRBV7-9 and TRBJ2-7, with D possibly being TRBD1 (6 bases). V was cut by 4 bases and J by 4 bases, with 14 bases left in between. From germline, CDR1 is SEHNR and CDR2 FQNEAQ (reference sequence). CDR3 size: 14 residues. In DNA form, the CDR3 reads TGTGCCAGCAGCTCGGATACAGGGATATACGAGCAGTACTTC. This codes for CASSSDTGIYEQYF. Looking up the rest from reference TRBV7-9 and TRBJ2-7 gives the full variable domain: DTGVSQNPRHKITKRGQNVTFRCDPISEHNRLYWYRQTLGQGPEFLTYFQNEAQLEKSRLLSDRFSAERPKGSFSTLEIQRTEQGDSAMYLCASSSDTGIYEQYFGPGTRLTVT.

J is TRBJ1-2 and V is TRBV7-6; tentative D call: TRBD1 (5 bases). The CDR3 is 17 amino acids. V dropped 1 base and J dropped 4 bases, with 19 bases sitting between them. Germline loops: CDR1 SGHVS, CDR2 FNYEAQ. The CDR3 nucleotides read TGTGCCAGCAGCTTAGGGGCAGGGACCCTTCAAGGCTATGGCTACACCTTC. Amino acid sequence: CASSLGAGTLQGYGYTF.

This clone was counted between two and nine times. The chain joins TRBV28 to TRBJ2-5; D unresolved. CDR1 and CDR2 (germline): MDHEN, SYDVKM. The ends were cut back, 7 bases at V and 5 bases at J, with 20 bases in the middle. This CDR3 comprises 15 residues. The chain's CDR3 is CASNSAHQPEETQYF. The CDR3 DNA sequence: TGTGCCAGCAACTCGGCTCACCAACCGGAGGAGACCCAGTACTTC.